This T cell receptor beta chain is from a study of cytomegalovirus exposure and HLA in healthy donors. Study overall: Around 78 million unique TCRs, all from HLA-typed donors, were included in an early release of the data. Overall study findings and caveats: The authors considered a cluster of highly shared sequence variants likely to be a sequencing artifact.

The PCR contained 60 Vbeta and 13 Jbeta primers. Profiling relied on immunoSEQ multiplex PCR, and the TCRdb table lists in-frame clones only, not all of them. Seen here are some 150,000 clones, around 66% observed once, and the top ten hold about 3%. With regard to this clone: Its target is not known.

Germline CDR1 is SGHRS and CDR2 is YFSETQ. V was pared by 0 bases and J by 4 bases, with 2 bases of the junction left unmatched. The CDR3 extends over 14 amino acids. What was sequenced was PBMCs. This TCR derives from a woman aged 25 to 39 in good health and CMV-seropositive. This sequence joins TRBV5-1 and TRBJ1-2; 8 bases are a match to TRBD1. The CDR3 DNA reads TGCGCCAGCAGCTTGGTGGGGACAGGCTATGGCTACACCTTC. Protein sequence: CASSLVGTGYGYTF.